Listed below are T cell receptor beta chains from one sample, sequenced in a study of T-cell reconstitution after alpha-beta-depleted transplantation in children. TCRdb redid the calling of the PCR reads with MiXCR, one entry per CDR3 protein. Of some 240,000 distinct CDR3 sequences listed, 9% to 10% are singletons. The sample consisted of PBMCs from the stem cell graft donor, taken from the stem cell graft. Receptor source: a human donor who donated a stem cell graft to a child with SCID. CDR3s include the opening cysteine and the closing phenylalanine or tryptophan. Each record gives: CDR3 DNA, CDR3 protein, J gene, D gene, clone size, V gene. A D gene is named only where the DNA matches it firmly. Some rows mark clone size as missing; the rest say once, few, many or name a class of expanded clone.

DNA: TGTGCCAGCAGCCCCAAACGGGACAGGGAAGGGATGTGGGAAAAACTGTTTTTT; CDR3: CASSPKRDREGMWEKLFF; J: TRBJ1-4; D: TRBD1; size: many; V: TRBV4-2
DNA: TGTGCCACCTGCCAAGTGGGACTAGCGGGGGACCCAACCGGGGAGCTGTTTTTT; CDR3: CATCQVGLAGDPTGELFF; J: TRBJ2-2; D: TRBD2; size: -; V: TRBV3-1
DNA: TGTGCCAGCAGTTACTCGCCGGGACAGGCTTTCATGACCCAGTACTTC; CDR3: CASSYSPGQAFMTQYF; J: TRBJ2-5; D: TRBD1; size: many; V: TRBV6-5
DNA: TGTGCCAGCAGCACGCCGACTAGCGGGGGGACCTACGAGCAGTACTTC; CDR3: CASSTPTSGGTYEQYF; J: TRBJ2-7; D: TRBD2; size: -; V: TRBV9
DNA: TGTGCCAGCAGTCCCGGAGGTGGGAGCAATCAGCCCCAGCATTTT; CDR3: CASSPGGGSNQPQHF; J: TRBJ1-5; D: -; size: -; V: TRBV27
DNA: TGCGCCAGCAGCTTTGGGGGGGAAGAAGAGACCCAGTACTTC; CDR3: CASSFGGEEETQYF; J: TRBJ2-5; D: TRBD2; size: many; V: TRBV5-1
DNA: TGCGCCAGCAGTGAGTCCCCACAGGGCCTTAATTCACCCCTCCACTTT; CDR3: CASSESPQGLNSPLHF; J: TRBJ1-6; D: -; size: many; V: TRBV10-2
DNA: TGCGCCAGCAGCTTTCGGTCAGGGAGCACTGAAGCTTTCTTT; CDR3: CASSFRSGSTEAFF; J: TRBJ1-1; D: -; size: medium-sized; V: TRBV5-1
DNA: TGTGCCAGCAGCTCGATAGCGGGGGAACAAGAGACCCAGTCCTTC; CDR3: CASSSIAGEQETQSF; J: TRBJ2-5; D: TRBD2; size: -; V: TRBV7-2
DNA: TGCGCCAGCAGCCAAGAGAGGAGGGTAGTCTGGGATGGCTACACCTTC; CDR3: CASSQERRVVWDGYTF; J: TRBJ1-2; D: -; size: many; V: TRBV4-1
DNA: TGTGCCACCAGCGATGCTGGAAACACCATATATTTT; CDR3: CATSDAGNTIYF; J: TRBJ1-3; D: -; size: many; V: TRBV15
DNA: TGCGCCAGCAGCCCGGGCGGATTGCGGGGCGAAAGGACCGGGGAGCTGTTTTTT; CDR3: CASSPGGLRGERTGELFF; J: TRBJ2-2; D: -; size: many; V: TRBV5-1
DNA: TGTGCCAGCAGCAAGGACAGGCGATATGGCTACACCTTC; CDR3: CASSKDRRYGYTF; J: TRBJ1-2; D: TRBD1; size: -; V: TRBV14
DNA: TGTGCCAGCACTCCCAGGGGTTATAATTCACCCCTCCACTTT; CDR3: CASTPRGYNSPLHF; J: TRBJ1-6; D: -; size: many; V: TRBV7-2
DNA: TGTGCCAGCAGCATACGAAGAATTAGCACAGATACGCAGTATTTT; CDR3: CASSIRRISTDTQYF; J: TRBJ2-3; D: -; size: many; V: TRBV3-1
DNA: TGTGCCAGCAGCTACAGTGGAACGCAGGGGTATGGCTACACCTTC; CDR3: CASSYSGTQGYGYTF; J: TRBJ1-2; D: -; size: many; V: TRBV7-9
DNA: TGCGCCAGCAGCCCCTCTCGGGGTTCGGTGGAGCAGTACTTC; CDR3: CASSPSRGSVEQYF; J: TRBJ2-7; D: -; size: many; V: TRBV4-3
DNA: TGCGCCAGCAGCTTGGAACGGGCTGGCGGAAGGCTGTTTTTT; CDR3: CASSLERAGGRLFF; J: TRBJ1-4; D: -; size: many; V: TRBV5-1
DNA: TGTGCCAGCACCATGGAGTTCAGGGCTGCCAACTATGGCTACACCTTC; CDR3: CASTMEFRAANYGYTF; J: TRBJ1-2; D: -; size: many; V: TRBV6-1
DNA: TGTGCCAGCAGCTTTAGCGCCGACTATGGCTACACCTTC; CDR3: CASSFSADYGYTF; J: TRBJ1-2; D: -; size: -; V: TRBV7-9
DNA: TGCGCCAGCAGCACTGATAGCGGGGGGGCCATGAATGAGCAGTTCTTC; CDR3: CASSTDSGGAMNEQFF; J: TRBJ2-1; D: TRBD2; size: many; V: TRBV5-1
DNA: TGTGCCAGCTCACCATCCCCCGGGAACACTGAAGCTTTCTTT; CDR3: CASSPSPGNTEAFF; J: TRBJ1-1; D: -; size: -; V: TRBV18
DNA: TGTGCCACCAGCAGAGTTCAACTAACCCCCCCTTACGAGCAGTACTTC; CDR3: CATSRVQLTPPYEQYF; J: TRBJ2-7; D: -; size: many; V: TRBV15
DNA: TGTGCCAGCAGCCAAGATCAGGGACAGCAAGAGACCCAGTACTTC; CDR3: CASSQDQGQQETQYF; J: TRBJ2-5; D: TRBD1; size: many; V: TRBV3-1
DNA: TGTGCCAGCAGCGGGTTAAGCGGGGGTTCGCCCTACAATGAGCAGTTCTTC; CDR3: CASSGLSGGSPYNEQFF; J: TRBJ2-1; D: TRBD2; size: many; V: TRBV9
DNA: TGCGCCGTTGGAGGGGGACAGGGGACTGAGCAGTTCTTC; CDR3: CAVGGGQGTEQFF; J: TRBJ2-1; D: TRBD1; size: many; V: TRBV5-1
DNA: TGTGCCAGCAGCCCCCTAATGCAACAAACTGAAGCTTTCTTT; CDR3: CASSPLMQQTEAFF; J: TRBJ1-1; D: -; size: many; V: TRBV7-2
DNA: TGCGCCAGCAGCTGGGACGGGGTGATTAATTCACCCCTCCACTTT; CDR3: CASSWDGVINSPLHF; J: TRBJ1-6; D: -; size: few; V: TRBV5-1
DNA: TGTGCCAGCAGAAGACAGGGGGGAGAGACCCAGTACTTC; CDR3: CASRRQGGETQYF; J: TRBJ2-5; D: TRBD1; size: many; V: TRBV2
DNA: TGTGCCAGCAGCTTAGAACCGGCCCCAGGGGGCCAAGGTAACACTGAAGCTTTCTTT; CDR3: CASSLEPAPGGQGNTEAFF; J: TRBJ1-1; D: TRBD1; size: many; V: TRBV7-9
DNA: TGTGCCAGCGCTACAGGGCTAAGCTCTGGGGCCAACGTCCTGACTTTC; CDR3: CASATGLSSGANVLTF; J: TRBJ2-6; D: -; size: many; V: TRBV6-1
DNA: TGTGCCAGCAGCTTAAGACAGGGGCCTCACTATGGCTACACCTTC; CDR3: CASSLRQGPHYGYTF; J: TRBJ1-2; D: TRBD1; size: -; V: TRBV7-9